The 32 T cell receptor beta chains listed next were all sequenced from one sample in a study of blood T cell repertoires in COVID-19. Profiled with immunoSEQ multiplex PCR; TCRdb holds only in-frame clones, not every one. The sample lists approximately 160,000 clones, approximately 80% occurring once. The source material was peripheral blood. The receptors shown here come from a woman between 45 and 60 years old in a cohort sampled during active or convalescent COVID-19.

This chain connects TRBV20-1 to TRBJ1-5; 8 bases are shared with TRBD1. V was clipped by 3 bases and J by 2 bases; unmatched bases: 15. Germline CDR1 DFQATT, CDR2 SNEGSKA (reference sequence). The CDR3 sequence is 18 residues long. The CDR3 sequence: CSASSTGTGLIGNQPQHF. For the CDR3, the DNA is TGCAGTGCTAGTTCGACCGGGACAGGTCTTATTGGCAATCAGCCCCAGCATTTT.

The V call is TRBV21-1, the J call TRBJ2-1; TRBD1 is taken as the D call from the table, unchecked against the DNA. TRBV21-1 is listed as a pseudogene. The CDR3 is made up of 11 amino acids. The CDR3 sequence is CASSAQGAGFF. For the CDR3, the DNA is TGTGCCAGCAGCGCACAGGGGGCCGGGTTCTTC.

The chain is built from TRBV4-1 and TRBJ2-2; 12 bases line up with TRBD1. V shed 3 bases, J shed 1 base, and the junction held 12 bases outside the gene matches. The CDR3 runs to 20 residues. Germline CDR1 and CDR2: MGHRA and YSYEKL. CDR3 DNA sequence: TGCGCCAGCAGCCACCTATCCCGGGACAGGGGGCGTAAGAACACCGGGGAGCTGTTTTTT. This sequence encodes CASSHLSRDRGRKNTGELFF.

This clone was seen repeatedly, ten times or more. The chain combines TRBV19 with TRBJ1-5; the D gene is possibly TRBD1 (6 bases). CDR3 size: 15 residues. V lost 9 bases to trimming and J lost 3 bases, with 18 bases between them. Per germline, CDR1 LNHDA and CDR2 SQIVND (reference sequence). In DNA, the CDR3 is TGTGCCAGCTCGACAGGTGTCCATTCCAATCAGCCCCAGCATTTT. Its protein product is CASSTGVHSNQPQHF. The whole variable domain, remainder taken from reference TRBV19 and TRBJ1-5, is DGGITQSPKYLFRKEGQNVTLSCEQNLNHDAMYWYRQDPGQGLRLIYYSQIVNDFQKGDIAEGYSVSREKKESFPLTVTSAQKNPTAFYLCASSTGVHSNQPQHFGDGTRLSIL.

This chain links TRBV2 with TRBJ2-7; a weak D match, TRBD1 (5 bases). Germline lookup yields CDR1 SNHLY and CDR2 FYNNEI. Trimming removed 7 bases from V and 11 bases from J, with 15 bases in between. The CDR3 has 11 residues. CDR3 bases: TGTGCCAGCAACATAGTAGGGGTGGAGTACTTC. Amino acids: CASNIVGVEYF.

The V gene is TRBV18, the J gene TRBJ1-3; 8 nucleotides line up with TRBD1. Germline V CDR1 and CDR2: KGHSH, LQKENI. The CDR3 loop spans 18 amino acids. J lost 3 bases, V lost 3 bases, and 13 bases had no gene match. The CDR3 DNA sequence: TGTGCCAGCTCACCGACGGGACAGGTCTTACTGGGTGGAAACACCATATATTTT. The encoded protein is CASSPTGQVLLGGNTIYF.

V and J are TRBV5-5 and TRBJ1-2, with D possibly matching TRBD1 (6 bases). The V end lost 0 bases, the J end lost 5 bases, and 17 bases lay between the germline ends. Germline V lookup: CDR1 SGHKS, CDR2 YYEKEE (reference sequence). This CDR3 contains 16 residues. CDR3 amino acids: CASSLELQGSSYGYTF. The DNA for the CDR3 is TGTGCCAGCAGCTTGGAATTGCAGGGGAGCTCATATGGCTACACCTTC.

This chain joins TRBV6-1 and TRBJ2-1; tentatively, D is TRBD2 (6 bases). Germline V CDR1 and CDR2: MNHNS, SASEGT. The CDR3 sequence is 15 residues long. The germline V and J ends were trimmed by 2 bases and 7 bases, with 15 bases remaining between them. The CDR3 loop reads CASSEPRLARNEQFF. CDR3 in DNA: TGTGCCAGCAGTGAACCGAGGCTAGCGAGGAATGAGCAGTTCTTC.

The rearrangement uses TRBV5-1 and TRBJ2-7; 7 positions agree with TRBD1. V was clipped by 0 bases and J by 4 bases; unmatched bases: 7. Per the germline V gene, CDR1 is SGHRS and CDR2 is YFSETQ. The CDR3 contains 15 residues. The CDR3 loop reads CASSLAGGDNYEQYF. The CDR3 nucleotides read TGCGCCAGCAGCTTGGCAGGGGGAGATAATTACGAGCAGTACTTC. The full variable domain, completed using reference TRBV5-1 and TRBJ2-7, is KAGVTQTPRYLIKTRGQQVTLSCSPISGHRSVSWYQQTPGQGLQFLFEYFSETQRNKGNFPGRFSGRQFSNSRSEMNVSTLELGDSALYLCASSLAGGDNYEQYFGPGTRLTVT.

The genes are TRBV12-5 and TRBJ2-4; TRBD2 agrees at 9 bases. V shed 6 bases and J 3 bases; nucleotides not matched to a gene: 9. CDR1 and CDR2 (germline): LGHNT, FRNRAP. The CDR3 is made up of 16 amino acids. In DNA, the CDR3 is TGTGCTAGTGGGTGGCGGGGGGGCCTTGACAAAAACATTCAGTACTTC. It specifies CASGWRGGLDKNIQYF.

The genes are TRBV5-1 and TRBJ2-7, with 8 bases lining up with TRBD1. The ends lost 0 bases at V and 6 bases at J; junction bases unmatched: 8. The germline V gene encodes CDR1 SGHRS and CDR2 YFSETQ. This CDR3 is built from 15 residues. CDR3 sequence: CASSLDQDRVFEQYF. The CDR3 coding sequence is TGCGCCAGCAGCTTGGACCAGGACAGGGTATTCGAGCAGTACTTC.

CDR3 region: CASSLTATNEKLFF. DNA for the CDR3: TGTGCCAGCAGCCTGACAGCAACTAATGAAAAACTGTTTTTT. The rearrangement uses TRBV5-5 and TRBJ1-4, with D maybe TRBD1 (5 bases). Trimming left V 4 bases short and J 0 bases short, with 7 bases between. CDR1 SGHKS and CDR2 YYEKEE come from the germline V gene (reference sequence). This CDR3 is 14 amino acids long. Full variable domain (rest looked up from reference TRBV5-5 and TRBJ1-4): DAGVTQSPTHLIKTRGQQVTLRCSPISGHKSVSWYQQVLGQGPQFIFQYYEKEERGRGNFPDRFSARQFPNYSSELNVNALLLGDSALYLCASSLTATNEKLFFGSGTQLSVL.

Only a few counts were recorded for this clone. The chain employs TRBV12-3 or TRBV12-4 and TRBJ2-7, with no clear D. Trimming stripped 5 bases from V and 5 bases from J, with 10 bases between. The CDR3 extends over 12 amino acids. For the CDR3, the DNA is TGTGCCAGCAGTCCCAGTTCCCACGAGCAGTACTTC. It specifies CASSPSSHEQYF.

This rearrangement joins TRBV11-2 to TRBJ2-2; TRBD1 matches at 9 bases. The CDR3 loop spans 16 amino acids. CDR1 is SGHAT and CDR2 is FQNNGV in the germline V gene. The J segment lost 4 bases and the V segment lost 4 bases, leaving 7 bases of the junction unmatched. The CDR3 region has the DNA TGTGCCAGCAGCTCGCAACAGGGGGCCGGCACCGGGGAGCTGTTTTTT. Amino acids: CASSSQQGAGTGELFF.

This chain links TRBV18 with TRBJ2-5; a possible D gene is TRBD2 (5 bases). The CDR3 is made up of 12 amino acids. V was cut by 6 bases and J by 1 base, with 6 bases left in between. Germline V gene data show CDR1 as KGHSH and CDR2 as LQKENI. The CDR3 nucleotides are TGTGCCAGCTCGGACTTCCAAGAGACCCAGTACTTC. Translation gives CASSDFQETQYF.

The chain joins TRBV7-9 to TRBJ2-2; TRBD2 is a possible D gene (6 bases). The CDR3 totals 17 residues. Trimming shortened V by 0 bases and J by 1 base, and 12 bases separated the two germline ends. Germline CDR1 and CDR2: SEHNR and FQNEAQ (reference sequence). The CDR3 DNA reads as TGTGCCAGCAGCTTAGCGGGGAGCGGGTTGAACACCGGGGAGCTGTTTTTT. This translates into CASSLAGSGLNTGELFF.

The V and J genes are TRBV30 and TRBJ1-2, with D perhaps matching TRBD1 (5 bases). Germline CDR1 GTSNPN, CDR2 SVGIG (reference sequence). Trimming pared 4 bases from V and 6 bases from J, leaving 18 bases between. This CDR3 region has 14 residues. The CDR3 DNA sequence: TGTGCCTGGAAGTTGGACTGGGGGAGGGATGGCTACACCTTC. Translation gives CAWKLDWGRDGYTF.

The V and J genes are TRBV5-1 and TRBJ2-3; D perhaps matches TRBD2 (5 bases). Germline CDR1 reads SGHRS; CDR2 reads YFSETQ. This CDR3 has 15 residues. V was cut by 4 bases and J by 1 base, with 13 bases left in between. The CDR3 DNA reads as TGCGCCAGCAGCCTCGCTCGGCGGGGCACAGATACGCAGTATTTT. This encodes CASSLARRGTDTQYF.

The chain joins TRBV6-1 to TRBJ1-6, with a tentative D call TRBD1 (5 bases). The CDR3 runs 14 residues. The germline V gene encodes CDR1 MNHNS and CDR2 SASEGT. The V end was cut by 3 bases, the J end by 10 bases, with 13 bases between. The CDR3 bases are TGTGCCAGCAGTGATAACCAAAGGGGATCACCCCTCCACTTT. Its protein product is CASSDNQRGSPLHF.

Only one count was recorded for this clone. The V and J genes are TRBV6-5 and TRBJ2-6; 8 bases agree with TRBD1. CDR3 length: 15 residues. Germline-derived CDR1 and CDR2 are MNHEY and SVGAGI. V gave up 5 bases and J gave up 2 bases; unmatched junction bases: 2. Here the CDR3 DNA reads TGTGCCAGCAGTCCACAGGGGGCTGGGGCCAACGTCCTGACTTTC. Translating gives CASSPQGAGANVLTF.

There are a few counts of this clone. The CDR3 coding sequence is TGTGCCTGGAGTGTACATGTCAAAAATAGAAACACCATATATTTT. Translated: CAWSVHVKNRNTIYF. J is TRBJ1-3 and V is TRBV30; D is unresolved. V lost 0 bases, J lost 5 bases, and 14 bases lay in between. CDR1 is GTSNPN, CDR2 SVGIG, per germline (reference sequence). There are 15 residues in the CDR3.

The chain uses TRBV10-3 and TRBJ2-2, with D tentatively TRBD1 (6 bases). This CDR3 region has 16 residues. V was clipped by 3 bases and J by 3 bases, with 14 bases between them. The V gene's germline CDR1 is ENHRY and CDR2 SYGVKD. This CDR3 reads CAISDRGPPDTGELFF. CDR3 nucleotides: TGTGCCATCAGTGACAGGGGTCCTCCGGACACCGGGGAGCTGTTTTTT.

This chain uses TRBV30 with TRBJ1-5; D gene ambiguous. CDR1 and CDR2 from the germline V gene are GTSNPN and SVGIG (reference sequence). V gave up 0 bases and J gave up 2 bases, with 8 bases separating them. CDR3 size: 14 residues. The CDR3 sequence is CAWSVLGGNQPQHF. The CDR3, as DNA: TGTGCCTGGAGTGTACTAGGCGGCAATCAGCCCCAGCATTTT.

The chain employs TRBV21-1 and TRBJ2-7; no DNA check was done on the table's D call, TRBD2. TRBV21-1 is a pseudogene. The CDR3 has 12 residues. The CDR3 region is CASSSSSYEQYF. The CDR3, as DNA: TGTGCCAGCTCATCGAGCTCCTACGAGCAGTACTTC.

This rearrangement joins TRBV19 to TRBJ1-1; D uncertain. Germline V CDR1 and CDR2: LNHDA, SQIVND (reference sequence). CDR3 length equals 13 residues. V dropped 5 bases and J dropped 4 bases, with 11 bases sitting between them. The CDR3 loop is CASSRSAGTEAFF. The DNA of the CDR3 is TGTGCCAGTAGTCGATCCGCGGGCACTGAAGCTTTCTTT.

The chain is built from TRBV6-6 and TRBJ2-7; possibly TRBD2 for D (5 bases). CDR1 is MNHNY and CDR2 is SVGAGI in the germline V gene (reference sequence). This CDR3 is 14 amino acids long. The V gene lost 4 bases and the J gene lost 3 bases, with 13 bases spanning the gap. Written as DNA, the CDR3 is TGTGCCAGCAGTTCGCAAGTAAGCGGCTACGAGCAGTACTTC. It specifies CASSSQVSGYEQYF.

This clone occurred many times. V and J are TRBV30 and TRBJ2-3, with D perhaps matching TRBD1 (6 bases). V lost 0 bases to trimming and J lost 6 bases, with 19 bases between them. Germline CDR1 GTSNPN, CDR2 SVGIG (reference sequence). This CDR3 has 16 residues. The CDR3 reads CAWSVRGRGVSDTQYF. The CDR3 DNA follows: TGTGCCTGGAGTGTGAGGGGCAGGGGAGTTAGTGATACGCAGTATTTT.

In regard to this clone: A read error may account for a junction end that differs from germline. CDR3 loop: CASSLGTGGFHTQYF. The CDR3 DNA sequence: TGTGCTAGCAGCTTGGGGACAGGGGGCTTCCATACGCAGTATTTT. The chain has TRBV7-7 and TRBJ2-3, with 12 bases that match TRBD1. CDR3 size: 15 residues. Germline lookup yields CDR1 SSHAT and CDR2 FNYEAQ (reference sequence).

The chain carries TRBV12-3 or TRBV12-4 and TRBJ1-5, with unresolved D. V shed 6 bases and J shed 1 base, with 4 bases lying between them. The CDR3 has 12 amino acids. CDR3 region: CASRLSNQPQHF. CDR3 DNA sequence: TGTGCCAGCAGACTCAGCAATCAGCCCCAGCATTTT.

The chain is built from TRBV6-5 and TRBJ2-4; a weak D match, TRBD2 (7 bases). V was cut by 2 bases and J by 3 bases, with 14 bases left in between. This CDR3 comprises 16 residues. CDR1 MNHEY and CDR2 SVGAGI come from the germline V gene. The CDR3, as DNA: TGTGCCAGCAGTTACGGCGGGGGCTCGGTCAAAAACATTCAGTACTTC. Amino acid sequence: CASSYGGGSVKNIQYF.

The CDR3 region is CASSPQGRSPEDTQYF. The CDR3 DNA sequence: TGCGCCAGCAGCCCTCAGGGCAGGTCCCCAGAGGATACGCAGTATTTT. The chain combines TRBV10-1 with TRBJ2-3; tentatively, D is TRBD1 (5 bases). This CDR3 is 16 amino acids long. The germline V gene has CDR1 WNHNN and CDR2 SYGVQD (reference sequence). The V and J ends lost 6 bases and 6 bases respectively, with 22 bases between them.

The V and J genes are TRBV5-1 and TRBJ1-1; D perhaps matches TRBD1 (5 bases). Germline V gives CDR1 SGHRS, CDR2 YFSETQ. Between the trimmed V and J ends, which lost 5 bases and 2 bases, there was a span of 10 bases. CDR3 length: 13 amino acids. CDR3 sequence reads: CASREGINTEAFF. As DNA, the CDR3 is TGCGCCAGCAGGGAGGGGATTAACACTGAAGCTTTCTTT. Variable domain in full (rest from reference TRBV5-1 and TRBJ1-1): KAGVTQTPRYLIKTRGQQVTLSCSPISGHRSVSWYQQTPGQGLQFLFEYFSETQRNKGNFPGRFSGRQFSNSRSEMNVSTLELGDSALYLCASREGINTEAFFGQGTRLTVV.